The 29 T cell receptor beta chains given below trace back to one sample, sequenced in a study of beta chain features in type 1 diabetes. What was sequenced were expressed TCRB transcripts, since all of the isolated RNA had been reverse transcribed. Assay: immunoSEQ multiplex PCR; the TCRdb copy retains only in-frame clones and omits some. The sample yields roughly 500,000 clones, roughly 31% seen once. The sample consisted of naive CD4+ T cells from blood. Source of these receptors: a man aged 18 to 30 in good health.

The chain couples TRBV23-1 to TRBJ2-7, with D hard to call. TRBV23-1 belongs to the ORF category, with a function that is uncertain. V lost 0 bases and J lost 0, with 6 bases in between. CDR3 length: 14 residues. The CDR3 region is CASSQSFFSYEQYF. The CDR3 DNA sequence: TGCGCCAGCAGTCAATCTTTCTTCTCCTACGAGCAGTACTTC.

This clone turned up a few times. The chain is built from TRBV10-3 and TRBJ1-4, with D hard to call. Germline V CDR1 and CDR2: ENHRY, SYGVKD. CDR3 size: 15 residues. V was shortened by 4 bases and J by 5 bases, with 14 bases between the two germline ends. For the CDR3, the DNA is TGTGCCATCAGTGCCTATACGGGCCGCAATGAAAAACTGTTTTTT. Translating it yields CAISAYTGRNEKLFF.

The DNA for the CDR3 is TGTGCCTGGAGTGCTAGTTTCAGAGGGGCGAACGAGCAGTACTTC. Translated: CAWSASFRGANEQYF. The chain recombines TRBV30 with TRBJ2-7; possibly TRBD1 or TRBD2 for D (5 bases each). Germline-derived CDR1 and CDR2 are GTSNPN and SVGIG (reference sequence). The CDR3 length is 15 residues. Trimming stripped 1 base from V and 5 bases from J, with 18 bases between.

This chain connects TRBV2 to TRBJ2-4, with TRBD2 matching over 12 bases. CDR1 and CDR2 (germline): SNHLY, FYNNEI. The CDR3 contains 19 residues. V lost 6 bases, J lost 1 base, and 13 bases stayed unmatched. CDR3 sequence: CASRERLAGEVGAKNIQYF. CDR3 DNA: TGTGCCAGCAGGGAAAGACTAGCGGGAGAGGTTGGGGCCAAAAACATTCAGTACTTC.

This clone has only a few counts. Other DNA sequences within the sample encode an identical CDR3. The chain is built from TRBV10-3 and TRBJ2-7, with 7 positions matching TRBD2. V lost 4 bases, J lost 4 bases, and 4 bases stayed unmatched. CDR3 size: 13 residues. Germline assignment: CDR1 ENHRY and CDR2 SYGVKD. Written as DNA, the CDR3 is TGTGCCATCAGTGGTTGGCGGGAGTACGAGCAGTACTTC. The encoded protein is CAISGWREYEQYF.

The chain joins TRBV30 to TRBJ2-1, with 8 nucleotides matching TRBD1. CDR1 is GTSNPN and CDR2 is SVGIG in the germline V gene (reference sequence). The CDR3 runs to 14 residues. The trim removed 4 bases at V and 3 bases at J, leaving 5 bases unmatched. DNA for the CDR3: TGTGCCTGGAAACGGGACAGGATCTACAATGAGCAGTTCTTC. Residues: CAWKRDRIYNEQFF.

The CDR3 DNA reads TGTGCCAGCAGCTGGGGACCATACGAGCAGTACTTC. It specifies CASSWGPYEQYF. The V gene is TRBV6-6, the J gene TRBJ2-7; D might be TRBD1 or TRBD2, each matching 5 bases. The CDR3 extends over 12 amino acids. V gave up 6 bases and J gave up 4 bases, with 10 bases separating them. Germline CDR1 is MNHNY and CDR2 is SVGAGI (reference sequence).

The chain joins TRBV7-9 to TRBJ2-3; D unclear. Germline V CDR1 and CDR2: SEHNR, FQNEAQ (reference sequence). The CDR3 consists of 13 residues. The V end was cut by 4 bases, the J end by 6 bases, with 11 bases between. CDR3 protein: CASSSASSDTQYF. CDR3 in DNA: TGTGCCAGCAGCTCCGCCTCGTCTGATACGCAGTATTTT.

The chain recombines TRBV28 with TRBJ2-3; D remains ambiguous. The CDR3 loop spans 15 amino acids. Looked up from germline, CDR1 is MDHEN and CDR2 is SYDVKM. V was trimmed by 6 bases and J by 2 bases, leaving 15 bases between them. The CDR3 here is CASRAFGPNTDTQYF. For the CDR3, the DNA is TGTGCCAGCAGGGCTTTCGGGCCAAACACAGATACGCAGTATTTT.

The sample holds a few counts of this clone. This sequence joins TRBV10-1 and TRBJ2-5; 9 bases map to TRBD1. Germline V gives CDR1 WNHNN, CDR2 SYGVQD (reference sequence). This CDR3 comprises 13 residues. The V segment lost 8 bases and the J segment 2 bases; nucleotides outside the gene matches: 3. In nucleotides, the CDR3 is TGCGCCAGCGGCGGGACAGGGCAAGAGACCCAGTACTTC. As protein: CASGGTGQETQYF.

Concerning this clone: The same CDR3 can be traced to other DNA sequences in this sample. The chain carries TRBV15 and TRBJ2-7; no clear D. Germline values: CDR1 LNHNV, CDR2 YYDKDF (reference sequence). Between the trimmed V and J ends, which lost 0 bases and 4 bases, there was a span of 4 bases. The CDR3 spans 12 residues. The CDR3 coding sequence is TGTGCCACCAGCAGAGATCGTTACGAGCAGTACTTC. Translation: CATSRDRYEQYF.

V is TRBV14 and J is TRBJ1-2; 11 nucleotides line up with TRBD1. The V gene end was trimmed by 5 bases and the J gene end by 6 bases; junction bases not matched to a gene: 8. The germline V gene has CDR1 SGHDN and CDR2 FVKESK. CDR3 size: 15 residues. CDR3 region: CASSSPGQGVNGYTF. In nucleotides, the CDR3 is TGTGCCAGCAGCTCGCCGGGACAGGGGGTAAATGGCTACACCTTC. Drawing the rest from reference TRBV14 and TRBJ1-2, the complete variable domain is EAGVTQFPSHSVIEKGQTVTLRCDPISGHDNLYWYRRVMGKEIKFLLHFVKESKQDESGMPNNRFLAERTGGTYSTLKVQPAELEDSGVYFCASSSPGQGVNGYTFGSGTRLTVV.

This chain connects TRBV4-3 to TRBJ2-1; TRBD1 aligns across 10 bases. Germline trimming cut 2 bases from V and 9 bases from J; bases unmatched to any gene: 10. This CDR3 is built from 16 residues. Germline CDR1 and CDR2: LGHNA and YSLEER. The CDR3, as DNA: TGCGCCAGCAGCCAAAAGTACGACAGGGGGCTGGGTGAGCAGTTCTTC. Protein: CASSQKYDRGLGEQFF.

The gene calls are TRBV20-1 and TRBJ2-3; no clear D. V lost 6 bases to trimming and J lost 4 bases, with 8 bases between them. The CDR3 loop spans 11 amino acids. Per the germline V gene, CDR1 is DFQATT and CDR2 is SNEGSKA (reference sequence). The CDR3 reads CSARMADTQYF. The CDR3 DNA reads TGCAGTGCCCGTATGGCAGATACGCAGTATTTT.

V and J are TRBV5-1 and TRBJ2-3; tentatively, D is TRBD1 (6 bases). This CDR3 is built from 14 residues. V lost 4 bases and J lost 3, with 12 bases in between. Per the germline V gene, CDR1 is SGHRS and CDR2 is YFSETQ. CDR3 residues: CASSLGQITDTQYF. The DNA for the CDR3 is TGCGCCAGCAGCCTCGGACAGATTACAGATACGCAGTATTTT.

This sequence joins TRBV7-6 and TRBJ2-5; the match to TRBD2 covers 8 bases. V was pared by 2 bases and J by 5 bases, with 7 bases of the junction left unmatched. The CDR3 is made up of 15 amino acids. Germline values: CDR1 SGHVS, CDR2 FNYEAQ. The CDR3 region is CASSLFSGEWETQYF. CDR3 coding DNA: TGTGCCAGCAGCTTATTTAGCGGGGAATGGGAGACCCAGTACTTC.

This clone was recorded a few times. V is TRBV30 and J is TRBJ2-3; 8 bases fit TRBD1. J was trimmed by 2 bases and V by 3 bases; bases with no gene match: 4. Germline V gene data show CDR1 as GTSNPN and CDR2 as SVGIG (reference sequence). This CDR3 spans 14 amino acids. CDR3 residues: CAWSGDRFTDTQYF. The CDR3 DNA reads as TGTGCCTGGAGCGGGGACAGGTTCACAGATACGCAGTATTTT.

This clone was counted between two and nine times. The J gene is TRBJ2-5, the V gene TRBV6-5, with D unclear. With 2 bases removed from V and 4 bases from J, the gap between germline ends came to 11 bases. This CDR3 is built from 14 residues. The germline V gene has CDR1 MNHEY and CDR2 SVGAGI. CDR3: CASSYLDLRETQYF. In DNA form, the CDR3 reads TGTGCCAGCAGTTACCTTGATTTACGAGAGACCCAGTACTTC.

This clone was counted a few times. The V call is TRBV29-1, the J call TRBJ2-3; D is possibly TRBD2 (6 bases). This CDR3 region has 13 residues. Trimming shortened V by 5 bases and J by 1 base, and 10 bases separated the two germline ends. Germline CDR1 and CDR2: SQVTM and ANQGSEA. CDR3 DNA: TGCAGCGTTAAGAGGGAGGGCACAGATACGCAGTATTTT. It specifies CSVKREGTDTQYF.

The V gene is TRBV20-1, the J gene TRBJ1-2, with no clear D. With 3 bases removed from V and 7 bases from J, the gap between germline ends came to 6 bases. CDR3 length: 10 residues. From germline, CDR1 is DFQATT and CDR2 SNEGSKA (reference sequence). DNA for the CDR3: TGCAGTGCTAGTATAGGTGGCTACACCTTC. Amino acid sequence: CSASIGGYTF.

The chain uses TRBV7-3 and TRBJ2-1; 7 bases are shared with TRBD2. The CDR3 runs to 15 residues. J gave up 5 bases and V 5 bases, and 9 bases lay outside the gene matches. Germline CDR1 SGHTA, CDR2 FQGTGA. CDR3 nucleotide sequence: TGTGCCAGCAGCCCCGACTTAGCGGGTCACAATGAGCAGTTCTTC. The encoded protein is CASSPDLAGHNEQFF. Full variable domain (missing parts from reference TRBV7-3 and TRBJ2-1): GAGVSQTPSNKVTEKGKYVELRCDPISGHTALYWYRQSLGQGPEFLIYFQGTGAADDSGLPNDRFFAVRPEGSVSTLKIQRTERGDSAVYLCASSPDLAGHNEQFFGPGTRLTVL.

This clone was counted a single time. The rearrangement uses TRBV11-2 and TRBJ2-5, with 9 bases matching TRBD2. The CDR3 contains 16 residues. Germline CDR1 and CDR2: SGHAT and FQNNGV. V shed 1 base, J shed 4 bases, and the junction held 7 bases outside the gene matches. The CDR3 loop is CASSLGVAGERETQYF. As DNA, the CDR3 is TGTGCCAGCAGCTTAGGGGTAGCGGGAGAGAGAGAGACCCAGTACTTC. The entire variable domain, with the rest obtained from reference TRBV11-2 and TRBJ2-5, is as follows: EAGVAQSPRYKIIEKRQSVAFWCNPISGHATLYWYQQILGQGPKLLIQFQNNGVVDDSQLPKDRFSAERLKGVDSTLKIQPAKLEDSAVYLCASSLGVAGERETQYFGPGTRLLVL.

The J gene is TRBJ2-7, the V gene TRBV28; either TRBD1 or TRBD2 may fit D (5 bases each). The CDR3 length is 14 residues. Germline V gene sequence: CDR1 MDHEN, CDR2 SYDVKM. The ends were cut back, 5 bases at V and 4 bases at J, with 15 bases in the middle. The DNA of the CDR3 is TGTGCCAGCAGTCAGGGACGGCGGGCATACGAGCAGTACTTC. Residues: CASSQGRRAYEQYF.

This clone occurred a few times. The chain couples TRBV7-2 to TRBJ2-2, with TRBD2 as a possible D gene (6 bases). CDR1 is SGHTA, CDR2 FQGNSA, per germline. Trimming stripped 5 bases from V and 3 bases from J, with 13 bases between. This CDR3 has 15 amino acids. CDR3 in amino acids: CASSPAGYYTGELFF. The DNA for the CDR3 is TGTGCCAGCAGCCCTGCGGGATATTACACCGGGGAGCTGTTTTTT.

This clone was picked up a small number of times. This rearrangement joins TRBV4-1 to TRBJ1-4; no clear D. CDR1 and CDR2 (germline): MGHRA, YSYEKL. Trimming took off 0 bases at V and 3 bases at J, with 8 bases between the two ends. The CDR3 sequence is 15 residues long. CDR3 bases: TGCGCCAGCAGCCAAGAAGGATCTTCTAATGAAAAACTGTTTTTT. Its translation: CASSQEGSSNEKLFF.

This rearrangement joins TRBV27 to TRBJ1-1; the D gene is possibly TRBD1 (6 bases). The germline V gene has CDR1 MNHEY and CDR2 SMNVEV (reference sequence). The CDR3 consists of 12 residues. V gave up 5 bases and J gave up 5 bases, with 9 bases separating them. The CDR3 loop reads CASSEQGTEAFF. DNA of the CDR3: TGTGCCAGCAGTGAACAGGGAACTGAAGCTTTCTTT.

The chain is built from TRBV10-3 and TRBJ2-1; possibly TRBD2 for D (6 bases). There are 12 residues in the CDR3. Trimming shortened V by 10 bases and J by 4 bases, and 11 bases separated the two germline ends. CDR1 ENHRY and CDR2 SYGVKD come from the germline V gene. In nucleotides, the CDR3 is TGTGCCACCGCCGGGACTTACAATGAGCAGTTCTTC. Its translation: CATAGTYNEQFF.

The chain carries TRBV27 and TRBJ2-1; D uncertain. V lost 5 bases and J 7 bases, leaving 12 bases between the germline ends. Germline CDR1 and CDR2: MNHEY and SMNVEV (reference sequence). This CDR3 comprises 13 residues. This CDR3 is CASSTWGRNEQFF. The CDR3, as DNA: TGTGCCAGCAGTACATGGGGTAGGAATGAGCAGTTCTTC.

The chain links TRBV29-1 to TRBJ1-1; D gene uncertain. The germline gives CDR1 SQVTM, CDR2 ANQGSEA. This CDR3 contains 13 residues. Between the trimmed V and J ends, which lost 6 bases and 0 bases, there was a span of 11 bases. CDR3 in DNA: TGCAGCGTAGAGTCGCAGTTGAACACTGAAGCTTTCTTT. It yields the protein CSVESQLNTEAFF.